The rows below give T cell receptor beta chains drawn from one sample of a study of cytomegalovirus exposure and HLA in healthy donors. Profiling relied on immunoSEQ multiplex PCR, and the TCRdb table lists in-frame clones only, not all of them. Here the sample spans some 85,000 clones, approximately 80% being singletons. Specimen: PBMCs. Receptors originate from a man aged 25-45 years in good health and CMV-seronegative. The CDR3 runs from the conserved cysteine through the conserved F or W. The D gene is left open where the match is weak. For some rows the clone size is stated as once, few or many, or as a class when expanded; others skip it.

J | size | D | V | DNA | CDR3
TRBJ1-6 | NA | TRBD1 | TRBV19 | TGTGCCAGTAGTAGGGACAGGATCTCCTATAATTCACCCCTCCACTTT | CASSRDRISYNSPLHF
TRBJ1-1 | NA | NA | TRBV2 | TGTGCCAGCAGAGGGGCCATAATGAACACTGAAGCTTTCTTT | CASRGAIMNTEAFF
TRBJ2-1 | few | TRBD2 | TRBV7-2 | TGTGCCAGCAGCCGCGGCTCTAGCGGGAGAATAAGTGAGCAGTTCTTC | CASSRGSSGRISEQFF
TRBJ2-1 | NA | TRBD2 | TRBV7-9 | TGTGCCAGCAGCTTAGTTGCGCTAGCGGCAAATGAGCAGTTCTTC | CASSLVALAANEQFF
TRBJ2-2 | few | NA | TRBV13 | TGTGCCAGCAGCCCCTCCTTGAGGGGGAGAGGGGAGCTGTTTTTT | CASSPSLRGRGELFF
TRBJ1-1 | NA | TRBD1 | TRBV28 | TGTGCCAGCGCCCGAGGACAGGGCACTGAAGCTTTCTTT | CASARGQGTEAFF
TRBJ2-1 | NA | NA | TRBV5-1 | TGCGCCAGCAGCCCCGGACAAGTCTCAAGCTCCTACAATGAGCAGTTCTTC | CASSPGQVSSSYNEQFF
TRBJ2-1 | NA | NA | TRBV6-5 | TGTGCCAGCAGTTACAAGTATGGGGCCAATGAGCAGTTCTTC | CASSYKYGANEQFF
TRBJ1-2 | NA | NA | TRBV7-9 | TGTGCCAGCAGCTCTACAGGGAATGATGGCTACACCTTC | CASSSTGNDGYTF
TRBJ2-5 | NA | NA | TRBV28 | TGTGCCAGCGAACCGGGTTTCCAAGAGACCCAGTACTTC | CASEPGFQETQYF
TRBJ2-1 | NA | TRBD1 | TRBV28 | TGTGCCAGCAGCCGGGGAGAGGGGGCCGTTAATGAGCAGTTCTTC | CASSRGEGAVNEQFF
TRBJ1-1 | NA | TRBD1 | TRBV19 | TGTGCCAGTGGGACAGTGAACACTGAAGCTTTCTTT | CASGTVNTEAFF
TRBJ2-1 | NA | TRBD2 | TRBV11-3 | TGTGCCAGCAGCTCCTACGGAGGGGAGGGGTACAATGAGCAGTTCTTC | CASSSYGGEGYNEQFF
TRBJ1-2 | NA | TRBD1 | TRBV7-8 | TGTGCCAGCAGCACCGGGACAGGGGGGCGATCTAACTATGGCTACACCTTC | CASSTGTGGRSNYGYTF
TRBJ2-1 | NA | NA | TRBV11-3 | TGTGCCAGCAGCCCCTCTGGTAGGGAGAATGAGCAGTTCTTC | CASSPSGRENEQFF
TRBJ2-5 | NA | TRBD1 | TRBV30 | TGTGCCTGGAGTCGGGCCGGACAGGTTTGGGAGACCCAGTACTTC | CAWSRAGQVWETQYF
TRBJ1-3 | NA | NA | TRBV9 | TGTGCCAGCAGCGTCGCCGGGGATCACGGAAACACCATATATTTT | CASSVAGDHGNTIYF
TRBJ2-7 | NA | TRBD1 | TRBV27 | TGTGCCAGCAGTTTCTCGACAGGGGATGGCTGGGAGCAGTACTTC | CASSFSTGDGWEQYF
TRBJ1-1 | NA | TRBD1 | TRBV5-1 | TGCGCCAGCAGCTTCCCGACAGGGTCGGAGACTGAAGCTTTCTTT | CASSFPTGSETEAFF
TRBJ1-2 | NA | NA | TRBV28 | TGTGCCAGCAGTTTGGCAGTTAACTATGGCTACACCTTC | CASSLAVNYGYTF
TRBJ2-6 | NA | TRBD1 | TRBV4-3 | TGCGCCAGCAGCCAATTCACAGGGGCTGGGGCCAACGTCCTGACTTTC | CASSQFTGAGANVLTF
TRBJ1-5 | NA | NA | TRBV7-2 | TGTGCCAGCAGCTCACGGGACTCTTGGAATCAGCCCCAGCATTTT | CASSSRDSWNQPQHF
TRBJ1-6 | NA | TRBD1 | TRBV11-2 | TGTGCCAGCAGCCGACCGACAGGGGGGAATTCACCCCTCCACTTT | CASSRPTGGNSPLHF
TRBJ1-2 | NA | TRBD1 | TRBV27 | TGTGCCAGCAGTTTATCCAGGGGGTACGGCTACACCTTC | CASSLSRGYGYTF
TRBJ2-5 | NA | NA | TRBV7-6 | TGTGCCAGCAGCCCACAGCAGGTGGGACTTACTCACTTC | CASSPQQVGLTHF
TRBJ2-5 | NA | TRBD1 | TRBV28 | TGTGCCGCGACAGGGGCCAATCAAGAGACCCAGTACTTC | CAATGANQETQYF
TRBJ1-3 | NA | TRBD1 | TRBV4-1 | TGCGCCAGCAGCCAAGATCTGGTTTTAGGGACAGGCGACTCTGGAAACACCATATATTTT | CASSQDLVLGTGDSGNTIYF
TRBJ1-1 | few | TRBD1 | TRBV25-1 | TGTGCCAGCAGTGGATCCGGGACAGCGAACACTGAAGCTTTCTTT | CASSGSGTANTEAFF
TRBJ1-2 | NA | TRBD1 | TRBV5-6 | TGTGCCAGCAGCTTGGGGTCAGGGGGTGGAGGCTACACCTTC | CASSLGSGGGGYTF
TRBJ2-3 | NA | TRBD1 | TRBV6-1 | TGTGCCAGCAGGGGACAGAGAATGACAGATACGCAGTATTTT | CASRGQRMTDTQYF
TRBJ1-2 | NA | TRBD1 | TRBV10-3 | TGTGCCATCAAGGGGCAGGGGGCGCAATATGGCTACACCTTC | CAIKGQGAQYGYTF
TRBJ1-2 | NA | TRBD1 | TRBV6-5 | TGTGCCAGCAGCCAGACAGGGGGCAATGGCTACACCTTC | CASSQTGGNGYTF
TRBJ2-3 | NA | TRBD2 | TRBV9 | TGTGCCAGCAGCGTAGGAGGAGCGGGGACCACAGATACGCAGTATTTT | CASSVGGAGTTDTQYF
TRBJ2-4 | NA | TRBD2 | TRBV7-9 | TGTTCCAGCAGCTCCAGTTGGGGTAGCGGGGAGCTAGCCAAAAACATTCAGTACTTC | CSSSSSWGSGELAKNIQYF
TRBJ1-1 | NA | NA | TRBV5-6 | TGTGCCAGCAGCTTGAGGGGGAAGAACACTGAAGCTTTCTTT | CASSLRGKNTEAFF
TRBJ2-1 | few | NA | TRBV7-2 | TGTGCCAGCAGCTCCAGACATTCACAGGACAATGAGCAGTTCTTC | CASSSRHSQDNEQFF
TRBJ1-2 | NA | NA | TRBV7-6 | TGTGCCAGCAGCCAGGGGCCTCGCTATGGCTACACCTTC | CASSQGPRYGYTF
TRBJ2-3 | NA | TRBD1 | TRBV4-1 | TGCGCCAGCAGCCTCGGGGACAGGGGGGCAGGGGATACGCAGTATTTT | CASSLGDRGAGDTQYF
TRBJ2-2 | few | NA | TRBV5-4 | TGTGCCAGCAGCTTGTCAGGGCGCGAGGAGACCGGGGAGCTGTTTTTT | CASSLSGREETGELFF
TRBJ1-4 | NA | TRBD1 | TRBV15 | TGTGCCACCAGCAGAGATCGTGCAGGGGGTAATGAAAAACTGTTTTTT | CATSRDRAGGNEKLFF
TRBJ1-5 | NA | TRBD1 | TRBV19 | TGTGCCAGCGGGACAGATCATAGCAATCAGCCCCAGCATTTT | CASGTDHSNQPQHF
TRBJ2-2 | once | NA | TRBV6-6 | TGTGCCAGCAGTTTGGGGACTCCTTCGGCCGGGGAGCTGTTTTTT | CASSLGTPSAGELFF